The sequence of this TCR beta chain was determined in a study of blood T cell repertoires in COVID-19. On the study more broadly: Material from acute and convalescent COVID-19 was sourced from the United States, Italy and Spain.

Authors' analysis steps: The authors estimated nucleated cell counts from reference gene primer amplification. TCRdb's table, derived via immunoSEQ multiplex PCR, lists solely in-frame clones and lacks some. V, J and clone size reflect that table, while D and trimming were determined from the DNA. The sample consists of some 110,000 clones, 85% to 90% of them appearing once. Sample: peripheral blood. The receptor comes from a human donor in a cohort sampled during active COVID-19.

The DNA for the CDR3 is TGTGCCAGTTCGGGTCCCACTAATGAAAAACTGTTTTTT. Translation: CASSGPTNEKLFF. This sequence joins TRBV6-5 and TRBJ1-4; D remains ambiguous. Trimming stripped 9 bases from V and 2 bases from J, with 10 bases between. The CDR3 loop spans 13 amino acids. CDR1 is MNHEY, CDR2 SVGAGI, per germline.